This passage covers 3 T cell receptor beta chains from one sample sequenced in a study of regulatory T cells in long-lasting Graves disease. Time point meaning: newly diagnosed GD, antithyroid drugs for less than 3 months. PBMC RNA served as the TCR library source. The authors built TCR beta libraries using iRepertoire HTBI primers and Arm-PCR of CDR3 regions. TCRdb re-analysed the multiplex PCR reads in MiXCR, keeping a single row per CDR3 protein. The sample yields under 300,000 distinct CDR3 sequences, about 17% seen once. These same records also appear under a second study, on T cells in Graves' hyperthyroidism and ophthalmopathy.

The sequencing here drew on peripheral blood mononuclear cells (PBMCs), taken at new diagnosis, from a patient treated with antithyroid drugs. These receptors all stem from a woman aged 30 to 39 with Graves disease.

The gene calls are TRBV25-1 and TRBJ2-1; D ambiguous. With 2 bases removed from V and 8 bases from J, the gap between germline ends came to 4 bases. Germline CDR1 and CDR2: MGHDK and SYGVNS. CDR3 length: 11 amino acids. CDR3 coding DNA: TGTGCCAGCAGTGAACGCCATGAGCAGTTCTTC. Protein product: CASSERHEQFF.

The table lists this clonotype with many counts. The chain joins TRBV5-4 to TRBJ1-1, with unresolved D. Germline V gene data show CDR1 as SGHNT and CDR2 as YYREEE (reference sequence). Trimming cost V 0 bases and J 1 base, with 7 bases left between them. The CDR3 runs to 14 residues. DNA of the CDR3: TGTGCCAGCAGCTTGGGTAGGGAGAACACTGAAGCTTTCTTT. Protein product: CASSLGRENTEAFF.

CDR3 bases: TGCTGTGTTATTGGCACAGGGAACCACGAGCAGTACTTC. Its translation: CCVIGTGNHEQYF. V usage is TRBV20-1 and J usage is TRBJ2-7; the D gene is possibly TRBD1 (6 bases). CDR1 is DFQATT, CDR2 SNEGSKA, per germline (reference sequence). CDR3 length equals 13 residues.